The source of this TCR beta chain is a study of blood T cell repertoires in COVID-19. Study overall: Samples of COVID-19 (acute and convalescent) were obtained from the United States, Italy and Spain. Sample material is recorded as cDNA or gDNA derived from T cells, B-cell-depleted T cells, or PBMCs.

This clone was recorded once. Profiling relied on immunoSEQ multiplex PCR, and the TCRdb table lists in-frame clones only, not all of them. This table holds 150,000 to 200,000 clones, approximately 82% found once. Recruitment covered roughly 22 US areas and drew participants whose ages spanned about 18 to 90 years. Germline CDR1 is MNHEY and CDR2 is SVGEGT. This CDR3 comprises 12 residues. The V end lost 5 bases, the J end lost 14 bases, and 15 bases lay between the germline ends. The chain joins TRBV6-2 or TRBV6-3 to TRBJ1-4, with D possibly TRBD1 on 6 matching bases. The TCR originated in a man in his 60s who had recovered from COVID-19. The specimen sequenced was PBMCs or T cells enriched from blood (not recorded which). In nucleotides, the CDR3 is TGTGCCAGCAGTAACGCTGGACAGTGGCTGTTTTTT. Translation: CASSNAGQWLFF.